This T cell receptor (beta chain) was profiled in a study of early T cells in non-severe SARS-CoV-2 infection. This clonotype was seen only a few times. TCRdb redid the calling of the 5' RACE reads with MiXCR, one entry per CDR3 protein. The table shows roughly 62,000 distinct CDR3 sequences, with about 8.4% occurring only once. Sequenced: whole blood. The clonotype originates from an adult who was a healthcare worker with PCR-confirmed SARS-CoV-2 infection or an uninfected control (not recorded which).

CDR3 loop: CAIPMDRAGDTQYF. CDR3 bases: TGTGCCATCCCGATGGACAGGGCCGGAGATACGCAGTATTTT. The chain combines TRBV21-1 with TRBJ2-3; the listed D gene, TRBD1, was not tested against the DNA. TRBV21-1 is shown as a pseudogene. The length of the CDR3 is 14 residues.